The 21 T cell receptor beta chains listed next were all sequenced from one sample in a study of technical replicates of blood from a handful of donors. TCRdb keeps only in-frame clones here, not all; method: immunoSEQ multiplex PCR. Among approximately 50,000 clones listed, about 86% were seen once. Sequences were obtained from PBMCs. These receptor sequences come from a human donor in good health. Some clones in this sample may be carry-over from other donors' samples.

The chain carries TRBV4-2 and TRBJ2-1, with 9 bases matching TRBD2. The CDR3 covers 16 residues. The ends lost 10 bases at V and 4 bases at J; junction bases unmatched: 14. Germline V gene data show CDR1 as LGHNA and CDR2 as YNFKEQ. The CDR3 DNA sequence: TGTGCCACCAACCCGGAGGCTAGCGGGGTATACAATGAGCAGTTCTTC. It yields the protein CATNPEASGVYNEQFF.

The rearrangement uses TRBV11-3 and TRBJ2-1; D ambiguous. The CDR3 runs to 17 residues. V was pared by 5 bases and J by 7 bases, with 24 bases between. The germline CDR1 and CDR2 sequences are SGHNT and YENEEA. CDR3 region: CASSLSRFGTPGNEQFF. The CDR3 coding sequence is TGTGCCAGCAGCCTCAGTCGGTTCGGCACCCCCGGGAATGAGCAGTTCTTC.

The chain is built from TRBV7-9 and TRBJ2-5; D unclear. Germline V gene lookup returns CDR1 SEHNR and CDR2 FQNEAQ (reference sequence). The CDR3 consists of 13 residues. Trimming took 2 bases from V and 0 from J, leaving 4 bases between them. The CDR3 DNA reads TGTGCCAGCAGCTTAAGCGACCAAGAGACCCAGTACTTC. It translates to CASSLSDQETQYF.

The V and J genes are TRBV4-3 and TRBJ2-1; no clear D gene. The germline CDR1 and CDR2 sequences are LGHNA and YSLEER. V lost 0 bases to trimming and J lost 6 bases, with 6 bases between them. The CDR3 sequence is 13 residues long. This CDR3 is CASSQEPRNEQFF. DNA of the CDR3: TGCGCCAGCAGCCAAGAGCCGCGCAATGAGCAGTTCTTC.

The chain is built from TRBV4-3 and TRBJ2-6; TRBD1 matches 8 bases. The J segment lost 1 base and the V segment lost 2 bases, leaving 4 bases of the junction unmatched. CDR1 is LGHNA and CDR2 is YSLEER in the germline V gene. CDR3 length: 17 residues. The CDR3 spells CASSQRTGLSGANVLTF. CDR3 sequence (DNA): TGCGCCAGCAGCCAAAGGACAGGGTTATCTGGGGCCAACGTCCTGACTTTC.

The chain employs TRBV19 and TRBJ1-5; tentatively, D is TRBD1 (5 bases). V was cut by 6 bases and J by 2 bases, with 14 bases left in between. Germline V gene data show CDR1 as LNHDA and CDR2 as SQIVND (reference sequence). The CDR3 covers 15 residues. For the CDR3, the DNA is TGTGCCAGTAGGGGGCTCGATTGGGGCAATCAGCCCCAGCATTTT. Translating gives CASRGLDWGNQPQHF. Full variable domain (missing parts from reference TRBV19 and TRBJ1-5): DGGITQSPKYLFRKEGQNVTLSCEQNLNHDAMYWYRQDPGQGLRLIYYSQIVNDFQKGDIAEGYSVSREKKESFPLTVTSAQKNPTAFYLCASRGLDWGNQPQHFGDGTRLSIL.

The CDR3 spells CASRRQGTVYEQYF. The CDR3 nucleotides are TGTGCCAGCAGAAGGCAGGGAACTGTCTACGAGCAGTACTTC. The chain is built from TRBV7-8 and TRBJ2-7, with TRBD1 as a possible D gene (5 bases). The CDR3 runs 14 residues. V lost 6 bases and J 3 bases, leaving 15 bases between the germline ends. Germline values: CDR1 SGHVS, CDR2 FQNEAQ.

The chain uses TRBV5-6 and TRBJ2-2, with 7 positions matching TRBD1. Losses at the gene ends were 0 bases for V and 4 bases for J; bases not matched to a gene: 3. CDR1 is SGHDT and CDR2 is YYEEEE in the germline V gene. This CDR3 contains 15 residues. The CDR3 region is CASSLGQGSTGELFF. CDR3 in DNA: TGTGCCAGCAGCTTGGGACAGGGCTCCACCGGGGAGCTGTTTTTT. Combining the CDR3 with reference TRBV5-6 and TRBJ2-2 gives the whole variable domain DAGVTQSPTHLIKTRGQQVTLRCSPKSGHDTVSWYQQALGQGPQFIFQYYEEEERQRGNFPDRFSGHQFPNYSSELNVNALLLGDSALYLCASSLGQGSTGELFFGEGSRLTVL.

V and J are TRBV2 and TRBJ2-7; TRBD2 matches at 12 bases. This CDR3 comprises 15 residues. Trimming removed 6 bases from V and 0 bases from J; junction bases left unmatched: 3. CDR1 SNHLY and CDR2 FYNNEI come from the germline V gene. CDR3 coding DNA: TGTGCCAGCAGCGCTAGCGGGGGGGCCTCCTACGAGCAGTACTTC. Its protein is CASSASGGASYEQYF.

This clone was recorded once. CDR3 in amino acids: CAWSVVAGAQYF. Written as DNA, the CDR3 is TGTGCCTGGAGTGTTGTAGCGGGCGCGCAGTACTTC. The chain recombines TRBV30 with TRBJ2-7; 7 nucleotides match TRBD2. V shed 0 bases and J 9 bases; nucleotides not matched to a gene: 5. Germline V gives CDR1 GTSNPN, CDR2 SVGIG (reference sequence). The CDR3 loop spans 12 amino acids.

The chain has TRBV5-1 and TRBJ2-1, with TRBD2 identical over 7 bases. V shed 0 bases, J shed 9 bases, and the junction held 3 bases outside the gene matches. The CDR3 totals 13 residues. Germline lookup yields CDR1 SGHRS and CDR2 YFSETQ. The CDR3 protein is CASSLEGRGEQFF. The CDR3, as DNA: TGCGCCAGCAGCTTGGAGGGGAGGGGTGAGCAGTTCTTC.

The genes are TRBV9 and TRBJ2-6; 11 bases match TRBD2. CDR1 is SGDLS, CDR2 YYNGEE, per germline. Trimming took 2 bases from V and 0 from J; bases not matched to a gene: 4. The CDR3 length is 18 residues. In DNA form, the CDR3 reads TGTGCCAGCAGCGTCGGGACTAGCGGAGGCTCTGGGGCCAACGTCCTGACTTTC. It yields the protein CASSVGTSGGSGANVLTF. The whole variable domain, filled in from reference TRBV9 and TRBJ2-6, reads DSGVTQTPKHLITATGQRVTLRCSPRSGDLSVYWYQQSLDQGLQFLIQYYNGEERAKGNILERFSAQQFPDLHSELNLSSLELGDSALYFCASSVGTSGGSGANVLTFGAGSRLTVL.

V usage is TRBV29-1 and J usage is TRBJ2-1, with 8 positions matching TRBD2. This CDR3 region has 15 residues. Trimming cost V 3 bases and J 4 bases; bases outside gene matches: 8. Germline values: CDR1 SQVTM, CDR2 ANQGSEA. This chain's CDR3 is CSVDRLAGPYNEQFF. For the CDR3, the DNA is TGCAGCGTTGACCGTTTAGCGGGACCGTACAATGAGCAGTTCTTC.

Turning to this clone: Compared with germline, one end of the junction differs, possibly owing to a read error. Within the sample, other DNA sequences also encode this same CDR3. V gene TRBV6-5 combines with J gene TRBJ2-7; D is unclear. This CDR3 is built from 13 residues. In germline, CDR1 is MNHEY, CDR2 SVGAGI. In nucleotides, the CDR3 is TGCGCCAGCAGCACTCCCGCGACCTACGAGCAGTACTTC. Amino acid sequence: CASSTPATYEQYF.

The chain uses TRBV6-1 and TRBJ1-3, with D possibly matching TRBD1 (6 bases). The CDR3 loop spans 14 amino acids. Trimming stripped 4 bases from V and 2 bases from J, with 9 bases between. CDR1 is MNHNS, CDR2 SASEGT, per germline. CDR3 nucleotides: TGTGCCAGCAGTGGGGGGCCCGCTGGAAACACCATATATTTT. This translates into CASSGGPAGNTIYF.

The V gene is TRBV6-5, the J gene TRBJ1-1; no firm D call. Germline values: CDR1 MNHEY, CDR2 SVGAGI. Trimming removed 0 bases from V and 1 base from J, with 6 bases in between. This CDR3 contains 14 residues. The CDR3 DNA sequence: TGTGCCAGCAGTTACTCTGGTAGGAACACTGAAGCTTTCTTT. Amino acid sequence: CASSYSGRNTEAFF.

V usage is TRBV2 and J usage is TRBJ2-1; perhaps TRBD1 as D (7 bases). The V and J ends lost 4 bases and 9 bases respectively, with 16 bases between them. Germline lookup yields CDR1 SNHLY and CDR2 FYNNEI. This CDR3 has 14 amino acids. The CDR3 spells CASSGGVGGFEQFF. CDR3 DNA: TGTGCCAGCAGTGGGGGGGTAGGGGGCTTTGAGCAGTTCTTC.

This clone was recorded only once. The chain links TRBV19 to TRBJ1-4, with 7 bases that match TRBD1. Germline CDR1 is LNHDA and CDR2 is SQIVND (reference sequence). V lost 8 bases, J lost 7 bases, and 13 bases stayed unmatched. The CDR3 totals 15 residues. The CDR3 sequence: CASALLTGSTEKLFF. Written as DNA, the CDR3 is TGTGCCAGTGCCCTTCTGACAGGGTCAACTGAAAAACTGTTTTTT.

This chain joins TRBV19 and TRBJ1-2; D may be TRBD1 (5 bases). This CDR3 is 12 amino acids long. Trimming took 3 bases from V and 12 from J, leaving 14 bases between them. Germline CDR1 LNHDA, CDR2 SQIVND (reference sequence). CDR3 DNA sequence: TGTGCCAGTAGTATCGGGGCTGGAGGGAACACCTTC. Translating gives CASSIGAGGNTF. The variable domain in full, with the rest retrieved from reference TRBV19 and TRBJ1-2, is DGGITQSPKYLFRKEGQNVTLSCEQNLNHDAMYWYRQDPGQGLRLIYYSQIVNDFQKGDIAEGYSVSREKKESFPLTVTSAQKNPTAFYLCASSIGAGGNTFGSGTRLTVV.

V usage is TRBV6-1 and J usage is TRBJ1-3; the D is unclear. The CDR3 contains 12 residues. Germline CDR1 reads MNHNS; CDR2 reads SASEGT. Trimming pared 4 bases from V and 5 bases from J, leaving 6 bases between. CDR3 nucleotide sequence: TGTGCCAGCAGTGTCTCCCGAAACACCATATATTTT. The encoded protein is CASSVSRNTIYF.

Concerning this clone itself: At one end the junction does not follow the germline gene, possibly because of a read error. The chain has TRBV9 and TRBJ2-1, with TRBD2 identical over 12 bases. The CDR3 loop spans 17 amino acids. Per the germline V gene, CDR1 is SGDLS and CDR2 is YYNGEE. The DNA of the CDR3 is TGTGCCAGCAACGTAGGACTAGCGGGACTAACTTACAATGAGCAGTTCTTC. Translating it yields CASNVGLAGLTYNEQFF.